These 32 T cell receptor beta chains were all obtained from the same sample, sequenced in a study of blood T cell repertoires in COVID-19. Here immunoSEQ multiplex PCR was the method, and the copy in TCRdb shows in-frame clones only, minus some. The sample holds around 120,000 clones, roughly nine tenths seen once. The specimen was peripheral blood. All receptors come from a man between 65 and 85 years old who had recovered from COVID-19.

This chain links TRBV7-2 with TRBJ2-3; D may be TRBD1 (5 bases). CDR1 is SGHTA, CDR2 FQGNSA, per germline. V was pared by 3 bases and J by 0 bases, with 13 bases between. The CDR3 spans 16 residues. The CDR3 reads CASSLQGLRSTDTQYF. CDR3 nucleotides: TGTGCCAGCAGCTTGCAGGGATTGAGGAGCACAGATACGCAGTATTTT.

The chain combines TRBV28 with TRBJ2-1, with TRBD2 matching 12 bases. The CDR3 is made up of 16 amino acids. After removal of 4 bases from V and 5 bases from J, the junction contained 6 bases not matched to a gene. Germline V lookup: CDR1 MDHEN, CDR2 SYDVKM. CDR3 region: CASSSPSGGGNNEQFF. The CDR3 nucleotides are TGTGCCAGCAGTTCCCCTAGCGGGGGGGGAAACAATGAGCAGTTCTTC.

This chain joins TRBV6-6 and TRBJ2-7, with a weak D call TRBD2 (6 bases). Germline V gene lookup returns CDR1 MNHNY and CDR2 SVGAGI (reference sequence). V lost 7 bases, J lost 4 bases, and 20 bases lay in between. The CDR3 extends over 15 amino acids. CDR3 residues: CASTQGGLAGYEQYF. CDR3 sequence (DNA): TGTGCCAGCACCCAAGGAGGACTTGCGGGGTACGAGCAGTACTTC.

The V gene is TRBV5-1, the J gene TRBJ1-2, with no clear D. CDR3 length: 14 amino acids. The V and J ends lost 0 bases and 4 bases respectively, with 10 bases between them. In germline, CDR1 is SGHRS, CDR2 YFSETQ. The CDR3 DNA sequence: TGCGCCAGCAGCTTGGAAGGGAGCGCCTATGGCTACACCTTC. As protein: CASSLEGSAYGYTF.

Here the CDR3 reads CASSLGSGPSYEQYF. Written as DNA, the CDR3 is TGTGCCAGCAGCTTGGGTAGCGGGCCCTCCTACGAGCAGTACTTC. The V gene is TRBV5-4, the J gene TRBJ2-7, with TRBD2 matching over 7 bases. Germline V gene data show CDR1 as SGHNT and CDR2 as YYREEE (reference sequence). The length of the CDR3 is 15 residues. The J segment lost 0 bases and the V segment lost 0 bases, leaving 3 bases of the junction unmatched.

J is TRBJ2-1 and V is TRBV5-1; 9 positions match TRBD1. Unmatched junction bases numbered 3, after V lost 4 bases and J lost 4 bases. The CDR3 has 14 amino acids. Looked up from germline, CDR1 is SGHRS and CDR2 is YFSETQ. The CDR3 DNA follows: TGCGCCAGCAGCGAGACAGGGGGTTACAATGAGCAGTTCTTC. Its protein is CASSETGGYNEQFF.

The chain couples TRBV7-2 to TRBJ2-3; 12 bases map to TRBD1. V dropped 3 bases and J dropped 5; count of bases not matched to a gene: 6. The CDR3 has 16 residues. The germline gives CDR1 SGHTA, CDR2 FQGNSA. CDR3 loop: CASSFSWDRGRDTQYF. The CDR3 coding sequence is TGTGCCAGCAGCTTCAGTTGGGACAGGGGGCGAGATACGCAGTATTTT.

The gene calls are TRBV5-1 and TRBJ1-1, with TRBD1 matching over 8 bases. V gave up 1 base and J gave up 4 bases; unmatched junction bases: 9. The CDR3 runs 16 residues. Germline CDR1 reads SGHRS; CDR2 reads YFSETQ. The CDR3 is CASSLWAGGDGTEAFF. The CDR3 nucleotides are TGCGCCAGCAGCTTGTGGGCAGGGGGCGATGGCACTGAAGCTTTCTTT. The variable domain in full, completed from reference TRBV5-1 and TRBJ1-1, reads KAGVTQTPRYLIKTRGQQVTLSCSPISGHRSVSWYQQTPGQGLQFLFEYFSETQRNKGNFPGRFSGRQFSNSRSEMNVSTLELGDSALYLCASSLWAGGDGTEAFFGQGTRLTVV.

V usage is TRBV7-2 and J usage is TRBJ2-7, with D unclear. Between the trimmed V and J ends, which lost 3 bases and 1 base, there was a span of 10 bases. Germline-derived CDR1 and CDR2 are SGHTA and FQGNSA. The CDR3 has 14 amino acids. CDR3 DNA sequence: TGTGCCAGCAGCTTCATTGCGTCGTCCTACGAGCAGTACTTC. Translating it yields CASSFIASSYEQYF.

In regard to this clone: Compared with germline, one end of the junction differs, possibly owing to a read error. V is TRBV20-1 and J is TRBJ2-7; tentative D call: TRBD2 (5 bases). From germline, CDR1 is DFQATT and CDR2 SNEGSKA (reference sequence). This CDR3 comprises 11 residues. DNA for the CDR3: TGCAGTGCTAGTGGCATTCGAGGGCGACACTTC. It translates to CSASGIRGRHF.

The rearrangement joins TRBV6-5 to TRBJ1-1; the D is unclear. There are 13 residues in the CDR3. CDR1 MNHEY and CDR2 SVGAGI come from the germline V gene. The V end lost 5 bases, the J end lost 5 bases, and 12 bases lay between the germline ends. CDR3 in DNA: TGTGCCAGCAGTCCCGTAGGAGTGACTGAAGCTTTCTTT. Its protein is CASSPVGVTEAFF.

J is TRBJ2-3 and V is TRBV5-1, with 9 bases matching TRBD2. The CDR3 has 15 residues. Germline V gene lookup returns CDR1 SGHRS and CDR2 YFSETQ. V dropped 0 bases and J dropped 2; count of bases not matched to a gene: 1. The CDR3 sequence: CASSLGGGATDTQYF. The CDR3 nucleotides read TGCGCCAGCAGCTTGGGCGGGGGGGCCACAGATACGCAGTATTTT.

V and J are TRBV10-3 and TRBJ2-1; TRBD2 agrees at 7 bases. Germline assignment: CDR1 ENHRY and CDR2 SYGVKD. Trimming removed 7 bases from V and 0 bases from J; junction bases left unmatched: 3. This CDR3 has 14 amino acids. CDR3 sequence reads: CAINPGGSYNEQFF. DNA for the CDR3: TGTGCCATCAACCCGGGAGGCTCCTACAATGAGCAGTTCTTC.

The CDR3: CASSLFGRGELETQYF. As DNA, the CDR3 is TGCGCCAGCAGCTTGTTCGGCAGGGGAGAATTAGAGACCCAGTACTTC. The V call is TRBV5-1, the J call TRBJ2-5; D perhaps matches TRBD1 (6 bases). V shed 1 base and J shed 4 bases, with 17 bases lying between them. This CDR3 is 16 amino acids long. Germline values: CDR1 SGHRS, CDR2 YFSETQ.

V and J are TRBV2 and TRBJ1-4, with a possible D match to TRBD1 (5 bases). This CDR3 spans 14 amino acids. Trimming left V 5 bases short and J 4 bases short, with 11 bases between. Germline values: CDR1 SNHLY, CDR2 FYNNEI. The CDR3 region is CASSFQGRNEKLFF. DNA of the CDR3: TGTGCCAGCAGTTTTCAGGGTCGTAATGAAAAACTGTTTTTT.

The chain couples TRBV6-5 to TRBJ1-1; no definite D call. The CDR3 has 14 residues. The germline CDR1 and CDR2 sequences are MNHEY and SVGAGI. The V gene lost 5 bases and the J gene lost 4 bases, with 14 bases spanning the gap. Here the CDR3 reads CASSLLGGTTEAFF. CDR3 in DNA: TGTGCCAGCAGTCTCTTAGGAGGAACCACTGAAGCTTTCTTT.

The table lists this clone with a count of one. J is TRBJ2-3 and V is TRBV4-1; 10 bases agree with TRBD2. CDR1 and CDR2 (germline): MGHRA, YSYEKL. This CDR3 spans 17 amino acids. Germline trimming cut 1 base from V and 4 bases from J; bases unmatched to any gene: 8. This CDR3 reads CASSQGGEAGGPDTQYF. CDR3 in DNA: TGCGCCAGCAGCCAAGGGGGTGAAGCGGGGGGGCCAGATACGCAGTATTTT.

The rearrangement joins TRBV7-6 to TRBJ2-3; 8 bases match TRBD2. The ends lost 5 bases at V and 4 bases at J; junction bases unmatched: 8. Per germline, CDR1 SGHVS and CDR2 FNYEAQ. The CDR3 is made up of 15 amino acids. As DNA, the CDR3 is TGTGCCAGCAGCCGTGGTAGCGGGGAGGCAGATACGCAGTATTTT. Protein product: CASSRGSGEADTQYF. Complete variable domain (other parts from reference TRBV7-6 and TRBJ2-3): GAGVSQSPRYKVTKRGQDVALRCDPISGHVSLYWYRQALGQGPEFLTYFNYEAQQDKSGLPNDRFSAERPEGSISTLTIQRTEQRDSAMYRCASSRGSGEADTQYFGPGTRLTVL.

V and J are TRBV7-9 and TRBJ1-4, with TRBD1 as a possible D gene (5 bases). The germline gives CDR1 SEHNR, CDR2 FQNEAQ (reference sequence). This CDR3 contains 14 residues. Trimming cost V 5 bases and J 7 bases, with 14 bases left between them. Written as DNA, the CDR3 is TGTGCCAGCAGCCCCTTCCAGGGCCGTGAAAAACTGTTTTTT. Amino acid sequence: CASSPFQGREKLFF.

This rearrangement joins TRBV2 to TRBJ2-3; TRBD1 aligns across 7 bases. This CDR3 has 13 amino acids. Germline CDR1 and CDR2: SNHLY and FYNNEI. The V gene end was trimmed by 5 bases and the J gene end by 6 bases; junction bases not matched to a gene: 5. CDR3 sequence: CASSPDRVDTQYF. The DNA for the CDR3 is TGTGCCAGCAGTCCCGACAGGGTTGATACGCAGTATTTT.

V gene TRBV6-5 combines with J gene TRBJ1-6; 7 bases map to TRBD1. V shed 5 bases and J 9 bases; nucleotides not matched to a gene: 7. The CDR3 covers 14 residues. Germline V gives CDR1 MNHEY, CDR2 SVGAGI. CDR3 loop: CASSRQGSSSPLHF. The CDR3, as DNA: TGTGCCAGCAGTAGACAGGGCTCTAGTTCACCCCTCCACTTT.

The chain couples TRBV15 to TRBJ1-5; TRBD1 is a possible D gene (5 bases). Trimming took off 0 bases at V and 4 bases at J, with 19 bases between the two ends. CDR3 length equals 18 residues. The V gene's germline CDR1 is LNHNV and CDR2 YYDKDF (reference sequence). The CDR3 loop reads CATSRDWGRSGLNQPQHF. CDR3 nucleotides: TGTGCCACCAGCAGAGATTGGGGGAGGTCTGGGCTAAATCAGCCCCAGCATTTT.

V usage is TRBV7-3 and J usage is TRBJ2-7; 10 bases agree with TRBD1. The CDR3 length is 14 residues. Unmatched junction bases numbered 7, after V lost 5 bases and J lost 6 bases. The V gene's germline CDR1 is SGHTA and CDR2 FQGTGA. The CDR3 region is CASSPGDRGSEQYF. CDR3 nucleotide sequence: TGTGCCAGCAGCCCAGGGGACAGGGGTAGCGAGCAGTACTTC.

The chain links TRBV4-2 to TRBJ2-3, with D unclear. This CDR3 comprises 15 residues. V gave up 0 bases and J gave up 5 bases, with 12 bases separating them. Germline lookup yields CDR1 LGHNA and CDR2 YNFKEQ. The CDR3 DNA is TGTGCCAGCAGCCAAGATAGCCAGCGAGGAGATACGCAGTATTTT. This gives the protein CASSQDSQRGDTQYF.

The chain recombines TRBV28 with TRBJ2-7, with 7 bases aligning to TRBD1. The CDR3 runs 15 residues. V was pared by 3 bases and J by 0 bases, with 5 bases of the junction left unmatched. Germline loops: CDR1 MDHEN, CDR2 SYDVKM. The CDR3: CASSFTGEPSYEQYF. CDR3 nucleotides: TGTGCCAGCAGTTTCACAGGGGAGCCCTCCTACGAGCAGTACTTC.

The gene calls are TRBV5-1 and TRBJ1-4; 7 nucleotides agree with TRBD1. This CDR3 has 16 amino acids. Germline CDR1 reads SGHRS; CDR2 reads YFSETQ. Trimming took 3 bases from V and 5 from J; bases not matched to a gene: 10. CDR3 protein: CASSSPPGQQNEKLFF. In DNA, the CDR3 is TGCGCCAGCAGCTCCCCCCCGGGACAGCAGAATGAAAAACTGTTTTTT.

The V and J genes are TRBV7-3 and TRBJ2-6; 10 nucleotides match TRBD2. CDR3 size: 17 residues. Germline CDR1 reads SGHTA; CDR2 reads FQGTGA. With V trimmed by 6 bases and J by 2 bases, 7 bases remained unmatched. The CDR3 here is CASSSSGRSTGANVLTF. For the CDR3, the DNA is TGTGCCAGCAGTTCTAGCGGGAGATCGACTGGGGCCAACGTCCTGACTTTC.

V is TRBV19 and J is TRBJ2-5, with 9 bases identical to TRBD2. The trim removed 3 bases at V and 8 bases at J, leaving 7 bases unmatched. Germline assignment: CDR1 LNHDA and CDR2 SQIVND (reference sequence). This CDR3 spans 14 amino acids. This CDR3 is CASSMAGGGATQYF. In DNA, the CDR3 is TGTGCCAGTAGTATGGCGGGAGGGGGCGCAACCCAGTACTTC.

The chain links TRBV4-1 to TRBJ2-1, with 7 nucleotides matching TRBD1. The CDR3 spans 14 residues. Germline CDR1 and CDR2: MGHRA and YSYEKL. The J segment lost 4 bases and the V segment lost 8 bases, leaving 8 bases of the junction unmatched. CDR3 region: CASRRGKEYNEQFF. In DNA, the CDR3 is TGCGCCAGCCGCAGGGGGAAGGAGTACAATGAGCAGTTCTTC.

The gene calls are TRBV6-2 or TRBV6-3 and TRBJ2-3, with 7 bases matching TRBD2. J lost 0 bases, V lost 3 bases, and 6 bases had no gene match. CDR3 length equals 16 residues. Germline assignment: CDR1 MNHEY and CDR2 SVGEGT. The CDR3 is CASSYTRGSSTDTQYF. The CDR3 DNA is TGTGCCAGCAGTTATACGCGGGGGAGTAGCACAGATACGCAGTATTTT.

This chain joins TRBV9 and TRBJ1-1; possible D gene TRBD1, 6 bases. The CDR3 runs to 15 residues. V shed 0 bases and J shed 8 bases, with 17 bases lying between them. Germline V gene data show CDR1 as SGDLS and CDR2 as YYNGEE. In DNA, the CDR3 is TGTGCCAGCAGCGTAGGCCCCGGGGGGGGCTCCGAAGCTTTCTTT. This gives the protein CASSVGPGGGSEAFF.

This clone is labeled as medium-sized. Other DNA sequences from this sample encode an identical CDR3 as well. This chain uses TRBV5-1 with TRBJ1-2; the D gene is possibly TRBD1 (5 bases). The CDR3 runs 13 residues. The V end lost 4 bases, the J end lost 2 bases, and 9 bases lay between the germline ends. CDR1 and CDR2 from the germline V gene are SGHRS and YFSETQ. Here the CDR3 reads CASSPQVNYGYTF. CDR3 coding DNA: TGCGCCAGCAGCCCACAGGTGAACTATGGCTACACCTTC.